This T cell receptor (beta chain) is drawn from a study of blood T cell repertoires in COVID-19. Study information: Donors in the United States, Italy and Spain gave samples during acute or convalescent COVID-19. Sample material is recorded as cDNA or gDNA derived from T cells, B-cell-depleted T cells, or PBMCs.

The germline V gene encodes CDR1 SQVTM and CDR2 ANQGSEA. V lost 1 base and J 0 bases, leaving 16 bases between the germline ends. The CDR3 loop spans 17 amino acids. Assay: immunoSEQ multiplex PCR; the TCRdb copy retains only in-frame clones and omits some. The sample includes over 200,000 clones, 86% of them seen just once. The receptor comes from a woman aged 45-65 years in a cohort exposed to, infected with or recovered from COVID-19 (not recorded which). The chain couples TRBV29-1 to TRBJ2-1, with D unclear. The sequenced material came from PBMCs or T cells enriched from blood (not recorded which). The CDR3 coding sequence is TGCAGCGTTGAAGGTGGCCGGGTCCACCGCTCCTACAATGAGCAGTTCTTC. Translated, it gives CSVEGGRVHRSYNEQFF.